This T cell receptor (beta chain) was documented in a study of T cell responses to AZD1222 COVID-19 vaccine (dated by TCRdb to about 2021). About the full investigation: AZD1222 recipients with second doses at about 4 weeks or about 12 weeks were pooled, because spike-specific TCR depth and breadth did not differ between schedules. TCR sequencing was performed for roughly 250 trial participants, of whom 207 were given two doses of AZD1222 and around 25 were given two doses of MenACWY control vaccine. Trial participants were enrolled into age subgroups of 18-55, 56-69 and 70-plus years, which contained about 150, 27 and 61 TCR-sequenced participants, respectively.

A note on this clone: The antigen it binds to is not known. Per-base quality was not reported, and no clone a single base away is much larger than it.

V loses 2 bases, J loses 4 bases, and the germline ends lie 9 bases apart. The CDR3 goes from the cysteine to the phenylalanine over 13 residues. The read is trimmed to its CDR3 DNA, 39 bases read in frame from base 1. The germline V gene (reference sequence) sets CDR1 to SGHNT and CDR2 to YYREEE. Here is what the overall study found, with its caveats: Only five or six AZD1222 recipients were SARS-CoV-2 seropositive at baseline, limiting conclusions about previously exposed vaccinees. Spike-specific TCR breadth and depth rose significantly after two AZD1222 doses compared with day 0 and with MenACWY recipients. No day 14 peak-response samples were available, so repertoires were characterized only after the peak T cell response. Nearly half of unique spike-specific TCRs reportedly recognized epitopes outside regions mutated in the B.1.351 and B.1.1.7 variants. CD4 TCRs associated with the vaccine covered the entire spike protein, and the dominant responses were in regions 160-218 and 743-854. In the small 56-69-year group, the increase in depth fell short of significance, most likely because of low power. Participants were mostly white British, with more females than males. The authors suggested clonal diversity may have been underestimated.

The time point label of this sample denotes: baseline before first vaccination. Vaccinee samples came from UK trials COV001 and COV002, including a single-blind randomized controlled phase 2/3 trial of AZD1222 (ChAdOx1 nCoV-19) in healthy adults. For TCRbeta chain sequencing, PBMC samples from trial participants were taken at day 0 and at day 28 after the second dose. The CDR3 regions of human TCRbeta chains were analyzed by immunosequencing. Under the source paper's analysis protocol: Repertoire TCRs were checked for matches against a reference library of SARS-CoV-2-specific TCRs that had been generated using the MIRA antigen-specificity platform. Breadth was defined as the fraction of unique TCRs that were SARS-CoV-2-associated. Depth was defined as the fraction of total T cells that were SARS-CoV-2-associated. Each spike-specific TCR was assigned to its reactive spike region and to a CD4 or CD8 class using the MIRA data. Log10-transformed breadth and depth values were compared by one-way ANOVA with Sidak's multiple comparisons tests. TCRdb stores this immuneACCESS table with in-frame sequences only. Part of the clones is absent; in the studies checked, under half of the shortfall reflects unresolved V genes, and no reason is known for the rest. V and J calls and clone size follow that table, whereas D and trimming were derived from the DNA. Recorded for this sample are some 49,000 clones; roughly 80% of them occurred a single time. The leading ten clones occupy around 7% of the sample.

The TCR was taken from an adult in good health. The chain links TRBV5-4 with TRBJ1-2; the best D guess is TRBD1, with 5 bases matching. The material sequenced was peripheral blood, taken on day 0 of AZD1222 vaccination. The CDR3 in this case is CASSLPDSYGYTF. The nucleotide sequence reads TGTGCCAGCAGCTTACCTGACAGCTATGGCTACACCTTC.